These 9 T cell receptor beta chains were all obtained from the same sample, sequenced in a study of blood T cell repertoires in COVID-19. Using immunoSEQ multiplex PCR, the repertoire was profiled, and TCRdb retains in-frame clones only, with some absent. The data contain tens of thousands of clones, 82% of them singletons. The source material was peripheral blood. These receptors came from an older woman with acute or convalescent COVID-19.

The genes are TRBV7-2 and TRBJ2-5, with 10 bases matching TRBD2. The CDR3 has 14 residues. CDR1 SGHTA and CDR2 FQGNSA come from the germline V gene. Germline trimming cut 1 base from V and 4 bases from J; bases unmatched to any gene: 0. CDR3 nucleotide sequence: TGTGCCAGCAGCTTAGGACTAGCGGGAGAGACCCAGTACTTC. It codes for CASSLGLAGETQYF. Using reference TRBV7-2 and TRBJ2-5 for the parts outside the CDR3, the full variable domain is GAGVSQSPSNKVTEKGKDVELRCDPISGHTALYWYRQSLGQGLEFLIYFQGNSAPDKSGLPSDRFSAERTGGSVSTLTIQRTQQEDSAVYLCASSLGLAGETQYFGPGTRLLVL.

This clone has only a few counts. The chain links TRBV28 to TRBJ1-6; 7 bases are shared with TRBD1. Losses at the gene ends were 9 bases for V and 7 bases for J; bases not matched to a gene: 21. The CDR3 is 18 residues long. CDR1 is MDHEN, CDR2 SYDVKM, per germline. The chain's CDR3 is CARTLDRAGHPVNSPLHF. In nucleotides, the CDR3 is TGTGCCAGAACCCTTGACAGGGCGGGACACCCGGTGAATTCACCCCTCCACTTT. The full variable domain, in which reference TRBV28 and TRBJ1-6 provide the parts outside the CDR3, is DVKVTQSSRYLVKRTGEKVFLECVQDMDHENMFWYRQDPGLGLRLIYFSYDVKMKEKGDIPEGYSVSREKKERFSLILESASTNQTSMYLCARTLDRAGHPVNSPLHFGNGTRLTVT.

The rearrangement joins TRBV5-1 to TRBJ1-4, with 8 nucleotides matching TRBD1. With 1 base clipped from V and 10 bases from J, the junction kept 12 bases outside the gene matches. Germline CDR1 is SGHRS and CDR2 is YFSETQ. CDR3 length: 16 residues. CDR3 amino acids: CASSLRTGGDAGKLFF. DNA for the CDR3: TGCGCCAGCAGCTTGCGTACAGGGGGTGATGCTGGAAAACTGTTTTTT.

The chain joins TRBV3-1 (or the pseudogene TRBV3-2) to TRBJ1-2, with D hard to call. V was cut by 2 bases and J by 3 bases, with 4 bases left in between. CDR3 size: 12 residues. Germline CDR1 LGHDT, CDR2 YNNKEL (reference sequence). CDR3 nucleotides: TGTGCCAGCAGCCAATTAGACTATGGCTACACCTTC. This encodes CASSQLDYGYTF.

This clone was found many times. The chain has TRBV2 and TRBJ1-5; D is undetermined. Germline values: CDR1 SNHLY, CDR2 FYNNEI. This CDR3 has 13 residues. The V gene lost 7 bases and the J gene lost 2 bases, with 9 bases spanning the gap. This CDR3 reads CASKREGNQPQHF. The CDR3 DNA is TGTGCCAGCAAACGGGAGGGCAATCAGCCCCAGCATTTT. Supplemented by reference TRBV2 and TRBJ1-5, the full variable domain reads EPEVTQTPSHQVTQMGQEVILRCVPISNHLYFYWYRQILGQKVEFLVSFYNNEISEKSEIFDDQFSVERPDGSNFTLKIRSTKLEDSAMYFCASKREGNQPQHFGDGTRLSIL.

This rearrangement joins TRBV18 to TRBJ1-1, with TRBD1 matching 9 bases. The trim removed 3 bases at V and 6 bases at J, leaving 8 bases unmatched. The CDR3 length is 15 residues. Germline loops: CDR1 KGHSH, CDR2 LQKENI. DNA of the CDR3: TGTGCCAGCTCACCTAAAACAGGGGGCAGGGCTGAAGCTTTCTTT. Protein sequence: CASSPKTGGRAEAFF. Combining the CDR3 with reference TRBV18 and TRBJ1-1 gives the whole variable domain NAGVMQNPRHLVRRRGQEARLRCSPMKGHSHVYWYRQLPEEGLKFMVYLQKENIIDESGMPKERFSAEFPKEGPSILRIQQVVRGDSAAYFCASSPKTGGRAEAFFGQGTRLTVV.

V gene TRBV19 combines with J gene TRBJ2-2; possible D gene TRBD2, 5 bases. Between the trimmed V and J ends, which lost 6 bases and 0 bases, there was a span of 8 bases. Germline CDR1 reads LNHDA; CDR2 reads SQIVND (reference sequence). CDR3 size: 14 residues. CDR3 in amino acids: CASSTGTNTGELFF. CDR3 in DNA: TGTGCCAGTAGCACCGGGACGAACACCGGGGAGCTGTTTTTT.

The chain carries TRBV7-9 and TRBJ2-7, with 10 bases aligning to TRBD1. With V trimmed by 1 base and J by 7 bases, 7 bases remained unmatched. The CDR3 totals 15 residues. Germline values: CDR1 SEHNR, CDR2 FQNEAQ (reference sequence). The CDR3 reads CASSLGGQGMIEQYF. For the CDR3, the DNA is TGTGCCAGCAGCTTAGGGGGACAGGGGATGATTGAGCAGTACTTC.

The rearrangement joins TRBV5-1 to TRBJ2-3; D may be TRBD1 (6 bases). The germline V gene has CDR1 SGHRS and CDR2 YFSETQ. This CDR3 has 14 amino acids. V lost 2 bases and J 2 bases, leaving 9 bases between the germline ends. This CDR3 reads CASSLGDNTDTQYF. CDR3 nucleotide sequence: TGCGCCAGCAGCTTAGGGGACAACACAGATACGCAGTATTTT.